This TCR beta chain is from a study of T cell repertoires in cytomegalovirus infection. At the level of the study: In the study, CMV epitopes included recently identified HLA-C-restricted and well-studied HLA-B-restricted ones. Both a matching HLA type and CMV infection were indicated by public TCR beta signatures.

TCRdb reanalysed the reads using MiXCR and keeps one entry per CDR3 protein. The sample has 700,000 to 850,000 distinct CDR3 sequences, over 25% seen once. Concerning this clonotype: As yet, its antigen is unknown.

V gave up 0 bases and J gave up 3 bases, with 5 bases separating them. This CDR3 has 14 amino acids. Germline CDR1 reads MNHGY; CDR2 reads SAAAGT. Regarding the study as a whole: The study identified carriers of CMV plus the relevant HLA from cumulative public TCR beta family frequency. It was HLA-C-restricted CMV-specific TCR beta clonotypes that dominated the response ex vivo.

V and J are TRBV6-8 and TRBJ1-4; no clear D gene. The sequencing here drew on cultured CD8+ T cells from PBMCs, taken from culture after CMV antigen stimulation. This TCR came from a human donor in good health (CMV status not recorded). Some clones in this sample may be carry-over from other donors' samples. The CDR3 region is CASSYSSPNEKLFF. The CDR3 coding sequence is TGTGCCAGCAGTTACTCGAGCCCTAATGAAAAACTGTTTTTT.